A single sample is the source of the 21 T cell receptor beta chains below, sequenced in a study of blood T cell repertoires in COVID-19. Measured with immunoSEQ multiplex PCR; TCRdb has only the in-frame clones, and not every one. The sample records about 280,000 clones, about nine tenths being singletons. Sequenced sample: peripheral blood. The origin of the receptors is a woman between 25 and 40 years old with active or convalescent COVID-19.

The gene calls are TRBV18 and TRBJ2-7; D is perhaps TRBD1 (5 bases). The V gene lost 2 bases and the J gene lost 1 base, with 12 bases spanning the gap. CDR3 length: 15 residues. Germline V CDR1 and CDR2: KGHSH, LQKENI. The CDR3 loop is CASSPNDRNSYEQYF. The CDR3 DNA follows: TGTGCCAGCTCACCAAATGACAGAAATTCCTACGAGCAGTACTTC.

The V gene is TRBV14, the J gene TRBJ2-7; TRBD1 aligns across 9 bases. Germline V gene lookup returns CDR1 SGHDN and CDR2 FVKESK. CDR3 length: 16 amino acids. V trimming: 6 bases; J trimming: 4 bases; junction bases outside the gene matches: 13. CDR3 sequence (DNA): TGTGCCAGCAGGAACCAGGTCGGGACAGGGCCTTACGAGCAGTACTTC. Translated: CASRNQVGTGPYEQYF.

CDR3 bases: TGTGCCACCAGCAGAGCAGGAAATTCACCCCTCCACTTT. Its translation is CATSRAGNSPLHF. V gene TRBV15 combines with J gene TRBJ1-6; no clear D gene. V was clipped by 1 base and J by 7 bases, with 5 bases between them. The length of the CDR3 is 13 residues. Per germline, CDR1 LNHNV and CDR2 YYDKDF (reference sequence). The variable domain in full, completed from reference TRBV15 and TRBJ1-6, reads DAMVIQNPRYQVTQFGKPVTLSCSQTLNHNVMYWYQQKSSQAPKLLFHYYDKDFNNEADTPDNFQSRRPNTSFCFLDIRSPGLGDTAMYLCATSRAGNSPLHFGNGTRLTVT.

The genes are TRBV12-3 or TRBV12-4 and TRBJ2-5; maybe TRBD2 (6 bases). The CDR3 covers 13 residues. Trimming took off 6 bases at V and 7 bases at J, with 15 bases between the two ends. CDR3 residues: CASSWGLGGTQYF. CDR3 DNA sequence: TGTGCCAGCAGCTGGGGACTGGGTGGGACCCAGTACTTC.

The rearrangement uses TRBV29-1 and TRBJ1-1; perhaps TRBD1 as D (6 bases). This CDR3 contains 12 residues. Germline values: CDR1 SQVTM, CDR2 ANQGSEA. V was shortened by 3 bases and J by 5 bases, with 10 bases between the two germline ends. CDR3 residues: CSVDSQGTEAFF. CDR3 DNA sequence: TGCAGCGTTGACTCCCAGGGGACTGAAGCTTTCTTT.

This clone occurred a few times. This chain connects TRBV19 to TRBJ1-3; D remains unclear. V was shortened by 4 bases and J by 4 bases, with 11 bases between the two germline ends. Germline V lookup: CDR1 LNHDA, CDR2 SQIVND (reference sequence). The CDR3 contains 14 residues. The CDR3 spells CASSRREVGNTIYF. CDR3 nucleotide sequence: TGTGCCAGTAGTAGGCGGGAGGTCGGAAACACCATATATTTT.

This clone occurred a few times. CDR3 DNA: TGTGCCAGTGCAGGGACACGGACGCCTTACACCTTC. Protein: CASAGTRTPYTF. The rearrangement uses TRBV19 and TRBJ1-2; weak D call: TRBD1 (6 bases). V lost 8 bases, J lost 11 bases, and 18 bases lay in between. Germline loops: CDR1 LNHDA, CDR2 SQIVND (reference sequence). This CDR3 region has 12 residues.

The chain couples TRBV7-9 to TRBJ2-4; 8 bases agree with TRBD2. The junction had 9 bases not matched to a gene; V was cut back by 5 bases and J by 3 bases. CDR3 length: 16 residues. The germline CDR1 and CDR2 sequences are SEHNR and FQNEAQ (reference sequence). CDR3 in amino acids: CASSPLGLVDKNIQYF. CDR3 DNA: TGTGCCAGCAGCCCCCTGGGACTAGTCGACAAAAACATTCAGTACTTC.

The chain uses TRBV7-3 and TRBJ2-1, with TRBD1 matching 10 bases. The CDR3 has 14 residues. V was clipped by 2 bases and J by 9 bases; unmatched bases: 4. Germline V lookup: CDR1 SGHTA, CDR2 FQGTGA. The CDR3 sequence: CASSLGQGGSEQFF. CDR3 bases: TGTGCCAGCAGCTTAGGACAGGGGGGGTCTGAGCAGTTCTTC.

The chain is built from TRBV18 and TRBJ2-7, with no clear D. CDR1 and CDR2 (germline): KGHSH, LQKENI. V dropped 3 bases and J dropped 3 bases, with 9 bases sitting between them. The CDR3 has 13 amino acids. In nucleotides, the CDR3 is TGTGCCAGCTCACCGAACAGAAACTACGAGCAGTACTTC. Translation gives CASSPNRNYEQYF.

This clone has just a few counts. The chain links TRBV5-1 to TRBJ1-1; 8 nucleotides match TRBD1. This CDR3 comprises 21 residues. The junction had 29 bases not matched to a gene; V was cut back by 4 bases and J by 6 bases. Germline-derived CDR1 and CDR2 are SGHRS and YFSETQ. The CDR3 loop reads CASSPFSRQGTGKGWHSEAFF. The CDR3 coding sequence is TGCGCCAGCAGCCCTTTTAGTCGACAGGGGACAGGTAAGGGGTGGCACTCTGAAGCTTTCTTT.

This chain joins TRBV7-9 and TRBJ1-2, with a weak D call TRBD1 (5 bases). The CDR3 has 14 residues. Trimming removed 3 bases from V and 2 bases from J, with 10 bases in between. The germline CDR1 and CDR2 sequences are SEHNR and FQNEAQ (reference sequence). The CDR3 region has the DNA TGTGCCAGCAGCTTTGGGACTCTAAACTATGGCTACACCTTC. Protein product: CASSFGTLNYGYTF.

The rearrangement links TRBV6-6 to TRBJ2-7; TRBD1 agrees at 12 bases. V was clipped by 6 bases and J by 6 bases; unmatched bases: 9. Looked up from germline, CDR1 is MNHNY and CDR2 is SVGAGI (reference sequence). The CDR3 runs to 15 residues. The CDR3 reads CASRLPGTGGPEQYF. CDR3 DNA: TGTGCCAGCAGGCTCCCCGGGACAGGGGGCCCCGAGCAGTACTTC.

In its sample, this clone was seen a few times. The CDR3 bases are TGTGCCAGCTCCGCATCCTCGGGGGGAACTAATTCACCCCTCCACTTT. Translating it yields CASSASSGGTNSPLHF. The V gene is TRBV18, the J gene TRBJ1-6; TRBD1 might be the D (5 bases). The CDR3 has 16 amino acids. CDR1 is KGHSH, CDR2 LQKENI, per germline. V lost 6 bases and J lost 6, with 18 bases in between.

On this clone itself: Other DNA sequences from this sample encode an identical CDR3 as well. This chain connects TRBV5-1 to TRBJ2-5, with D unresolved. Germline V gives CDR1 SGHRS, CDR2 YFSETQ. CDR3 length: 11 amino acids. V shed 5 bases and J shed 2 bases, with 4 bases lying between them. CDR3 nucleotides: TGCGCCAGCAGTTTACAAGAGACCCAGTACTTC. This sequence encodes CASSLQETQYF.

The gene calls are TRBV6-2 or TRBV6-3 and TRBJ1-2, with D perhaps TRBD1 (6 bases). Germline CDR1 is MNHEY and CDR2 is SVGEGT. The CDR3 has 19 amino acids. Trimming removed 6 bases at V and 3 bases at J, with 29 bases between. The CDR3 sequence: CASSLTRQVITQRDYGYTF. Here the CDR3 DNA reads TGTGCCAGCAGCCTTACTCGACAGGTTATCACCCAGAGGGACTATGGCTACACCTTC.

This clone has just a few counts. The chain carries TRBV19 and TRBJ2-1; 10 bases align to TRBD2. This CDR3 is 12 amino acids long. Trimming at V came to 6 bases and at J to 8 bases, leaving 1 base not matched to a gene. Germline CDR1 reads LNHDA; CDR2 reads SQIVND (reference sequence). In DNA, the CDR3 is TGTGCCAGTAGCACTAGCGGGGATGAGCAGTTCTTC. Protein: CASSTSGDEQFF.

As DNA, the CDR3 is TGTGCCAGCAGCCTAACTCCGGGACAGGGTACAAACGTCCTGACTTTC. Protein sequence: CASSLTPGQGTNVLTF. The chain is built from TRBV3-1 (or the pseudogene TRBV3-2) and TRBJ2-6, with TRBD1 identical over 9 bases. The CDR3 consists of 16 residues. CDR1 and CDR2 from the germline V gene are LGHDT and YNNKEL (reference sequence). V lost 4 bases, J lost 10 bases, and 11 bases stayed unmatched.

J is TRBJ1-2 and V is TRBV6-5; D perhaps matches TRBD1 (6 bases). CDR1 is MNHEY, CDR2 SVGAGI, per germline. V was clipped by 4 bases and J by 8 bases, with 17 bases between them. CDR3 length: 14 residues. CDR3 DNA sequence: TGTGCCAGCAGTTTGTGGGGGCAAGCTGAGGGCTACACCTTC. It is translated as CASSLWGQAEGYTF.

The CDR3 loop is CASSVGGDSQLSEQFF. CDR3 coding DNA: TGTGCCAGCAGCGTAGGAGGGGACTCCCAGCTTAGCGAGCAGTTCTTC. The gene calls are TRBV9 and TRBJ2-1; D perhaps matches TRBD2 (6 bases). This CDR3 has 16 amino acids. Trimming cost V 0 bases and J 10 bases, with 20 bases left between them. Germline V lookup: CDR1 SGDLS, CDR2 YYNGEE.

This chain connects TRBV28 to TRBJ1-2, with TRBD1 matching 8 bases. Germline trimming cut 3 bases from V and 7 bases from J; bases unmatched to any gene: 4. Looked up from germline, CDR1 is MDHEN and CDR2 is SYDVKM. There are 13 residues in the CDR3. The CDR3, as DNA: TGTGCCAGCAGTTTGACAGGGGAGCGTGGCTACACCTTC. Its protein product is CASSLTGERGYTF.